A selection of T cell receptor beta chains follows, all from one sample in a study of T cell repertoires in ileal Crohn's disease. TCRdb keeps only in-frame clones here, not all; method: immunoSEQ multiplex PCR. This table has some 30,000 clones, about four fifths appearing once. Input material: ileal tissue. These TCRs come from an adult with Crohn's disease. Each CDR3 is given with its conserved first and last residue. D genes are given only for firm matches. Clone size is shown for a subset of rows, as once, few, many or a class of expanded clone.

D	V	size	J	CDR3	DNA
TRBD2	TRBV27	.	TRBJ2-1	CASTISWVAGNNEQFF	TGTGCCAGCACCATTAGTTGGGTAGCGGGGAACAATGAGCAGTTCTTC
TRBD1	TRBV19	.	TRBJ2-7	CASRVTGGIGEQYF	TGTGCCAGTAGGGTGACAGGGGGCATAGGCGAGCAGTACTTC
.	TRBV5-5	.	TRBJ2-2	CASSFIAGRRNTGELFF	TGTGCCAGCAGCTTTATCGCGGGACGGAGGAACACCGGGGAGCTGTTTTTT
.	TRBV6-6	.	TRBJ2-5	CASSPLRGQETQYF	TGTGCCAGCAGTCCACTTAGGGGGCAAGAGACCCAGTACTTC
TRBD1	TRBV18	.	TRBJ1-1	CASSPPGQGARRTEAFF	TGTGCCAGCTCACCGCCGGGACAGGGGGCCCGAAGGACTGAAGCTTTCTTT
TRBD1	TRBV6-6	.	TRBJ1-5	CASRDQGANQPQHF	TGTGCCAGCAGGGACCAGGGGGCAAATCAGCCCCAGCATTTT
.	TRBV30	.	TRBJ2-7	CAWSKGQNEQYF	TGTGCCTGGAGTAAGGGGCAGAACGAGCAGTACTTC
.	TRBV5-6	.	TRBJ2-7	CASSLVASLPPYEQYF	TGTGCCAGCAGCTTGGTCGCGTCGCTGCCCCCCTACGAGCAGTACTTC
TRBD1	TRBV5-1	.	TRBJ1-1	CATRTGGAYTEAFF	TGCGCCACCCGGACAGGGGGCGCATACACTGAAGCTTTCTTT
.	TRBV2	once	TRBJ1-4	CASSEASGKNEKLFF	TGTGCCAGCAGTGAAGCCTCCGGGAAGAATGAAAAACTGTTTTTT